This T cell receptor (beta chain) was recovered during a study of cytomegalovirus exposure and HLA in healthy donors. General study results and limits: In vitro testing confirmed three CMV-associated chains as specific for CMV antigens. According to a subsequent analysis, TCR clusters identified in the first cohort showed a tendency to co-occur across the 100 to 150 validation repertoires. Most TCR sequences showed up rarely, but some public TCRs showed up in many donors.

Sequencing was performed with immunoSEQ multiplex PCR; in TCRdb, only in-frame clones are kept and a portion is missing. The table has about 130,000 clones, roughly 95% seen once; the top ten hold 1.7%. The V and J ends lost 5 bases and 3 bases, in that order; junction bases with no gene match: 6. The CDR3 is 15 amino acids. Germline CDR1 reads MNHEY; CDR2 reads SVGAGI. Remarks on this clone: The antigen remains unidentified.

The clonotype was recovered from a man aged 18 to 29 in good health and CMV-seronegative. The gene calls are TRBV6-5 and TRBJ1-5, with 8 bases lining up with TRBD1. Sequencing was performed on PBMCs. The CDR3 spells CASSADRGPNQPQHF. The DNA of the CDR3 is TGTGCCAGCAGTGCTGACAGGGGCCCCAATCAGCCCCAGCATTTT.